This TCR beta chain was identified in a study of CD8+ T cells in alopecia areata. For the study at large: Severity of treated patients was scored by affected scalp percentage.

After isolation, RNA underwent reverse transcription to generate cDNA as the sequencing template. Sequencing used immunoSEQ multiplex PCR; TCRdb keeps in-frame clones, though not all of them. The data contain about 200,000 clones, 58% of them singletons. J was trimmed by 5 bases and V by 4 bases; bases with no gene match: 5. The CDR3 is 14 amino acids. The germline gives CDR1 SGDLS, CDR2 YYNGEE. Concerning this clone: Its antigen is as yet unknown.

Study results and caveats: In lesional scalp, particularly from alopecia totalis/universalis, clonality was higher than in normal scalp.

This sample's treatment: oral pan-JAK inhibitor, 5-10 mg twice daily. Specimen: CD4+ T cells sorted from blood, collected at week 24, from a patient treated with tofacitinib. This clonotype was sampled from a human donor with alopecia areata. The chain links TRBV9 to TRBJ2-5; 10 bases fit TRBD2. CDR3 bases: TGTGCCAGCAGCATGGGGACTAGCGTCGAGACCCAGTACTTC. Translation gives CASSMGTSVETQYF.